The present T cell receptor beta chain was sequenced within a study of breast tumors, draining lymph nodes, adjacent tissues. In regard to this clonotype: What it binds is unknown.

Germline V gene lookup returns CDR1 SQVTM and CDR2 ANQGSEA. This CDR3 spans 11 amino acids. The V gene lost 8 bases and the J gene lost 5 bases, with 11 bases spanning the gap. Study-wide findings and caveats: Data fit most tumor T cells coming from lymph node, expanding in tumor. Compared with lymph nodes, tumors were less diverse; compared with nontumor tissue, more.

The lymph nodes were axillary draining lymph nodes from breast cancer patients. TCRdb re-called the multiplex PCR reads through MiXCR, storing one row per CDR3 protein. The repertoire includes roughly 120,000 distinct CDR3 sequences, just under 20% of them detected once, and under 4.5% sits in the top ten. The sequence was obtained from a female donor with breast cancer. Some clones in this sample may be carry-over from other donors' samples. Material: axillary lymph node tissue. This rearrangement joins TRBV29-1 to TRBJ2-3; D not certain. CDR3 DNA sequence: TGCAGCACCAGAGAGGTAGATACGCAGTATTTT. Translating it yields CSTREVDTQYF.